A selection of T cell receptor beta chains follows, all from one sample in a study of blood T cells in healthy people across ages. Each CDR3 protein is one row after TCRdb ran MiXCR on the 5' RACE reads. Among hundreds of thousands of distinct CDR3 sequences listed, approximately 40% were seen once. Material for sequencing was blood. All receptors derive from an older man in good health. Both conserved end residues are part of each CDR3. The D gene is left open where the match is weak. Clone size is shown for a subset of rows, as once, few, many or a class of expanded clone.

j_call | v_call | d_call | clone_size | cdr3_aa | cdr3_nt
TRBJ2-7 | TRBV10-3 | NA | NA | CALRQGASGEPYEQYF | TGTGCCCTACGACAGGGGGCTAGCGGGGAGCCCTACGAGCAGTACTTC
TRBJ1-1 | TRBV6-6 | TRBD1 | NA | CASSKPGQGNTEVFF | TGTGCCAGCAGTAAACCGGGACAGGGGAACACTGAAGTTTTCTTT
TRBJ2-7 | TRBV20-1 | NA | NA | CSASTYGGISYEQYF | TGCAGTGCTAGTACCTACGGGGGAATTAGCTACGAGCAGTACTTC
TRBJ1-2 | TRBV3-1 | TRBD1 | NA | CASSRPGQTNYGYTF | TGTGCCAGCAGCCGACCGGGACAGACTAACTATGGCTACACCTTC
TRBJ1-1 | TRBV10-2 | NA | many | CASSRDTYTEAFF | TGCGCCAGCAGTAGGGACACCTACACTGAAGCTTTCTTT
TRBJ2-5 | TRBV28 | NA | few | CASTPDRGNAYETQYF | TGTGCCAGCACCCCGGACCGGGGTAATGCCTACGAGACCCAGTACTTC
TRBJ2-7 | TRBV5-1 | NA | NA | CASSLLGDEQYF | TGCGCCAGCAGTCTCTTGGGCGACGAGCAGTACTTC
TRBJ2-7 | TRBV6-5 | NA | NA | CASSSGTRNYEQYF | TGTGCCAGCAGTAGCGGGACACGGAACTACGAGCAGTACTTC
TRBJ2-3 | TRBV2 | NA | few | CASTREADTQYF | TGTGCCAGCACCAGAGAGGCAGATACGCAGTATTTT
TRBJ2-3 | TRBV12-3/TRBV12-4 | TRBD2 | NA | CAGSPQAGATDTRYF | TGTGCCGGCAGTCCTCAAGCGGGAGCCACAGATACGCGGTATTTT
TRBJ2-5 | TRBV15 | NA | NA | CATSRDGQVPQETQYF | TGTGCCACCAGCAGAGATGGGCAGGTGCCACAAGAGACCCAGTACTTC
TRBJ2-5 | TRBV6-2/TRBV6-3 | TRBD1 | NA | CASSFPGQGVQETQYF | TGTGCCAGCAGTTTCCCGGGACAGGGGGTGCAAGAGACCCAGTACTTC
TRBJ2-7 | TRBV9 | TRBD1 | few | CASSVGGQGNQYEQYF | TGTGCCAGCAGCGTAGGGGGACAGGGCAATCAGTACGAGCAGTACTTC
TRBJ2-1 | TRBV5-6 | TRBD2 | few | CASSLRTSSKFF | TGTGCCAGCAGCTTGAGGACTAGCTCGAAGTTCTTC
TRBJ2-3 | TRBV12-3/TRBV12-4 | NA | once | CASSLRIDAQYF | TGTGCCAGCAGTTTAAGAATAGATGCGCAGTATTTC
TRBJ2-7 | TRBV4-3 | TRBD2 | many | CASSQSPTSDEQYF | TGCGCCAGCAGCCAAAGCCCCACTAGCGACGAGCAGTACTTC